Sequencing of this TCR beta chain was carried out in a study of blood T cell repertoires in COVID-19. Study details: Acute-phase and convalescent COVID-19 samples originated in the United States, Italy and Spain. Nucleic acid was either cDNA or gDNA, and it came from T cells, B-cell-depleted T cells, or PBMCs.

V was shortened by 0 bases and J by 4 bases, with 6 bases between the two germline ends. The V gene's germline CDR1 is MGHRA and CDR2 YSYEKL. CDR3 size: 13 residues. Libraries were prepared by immunoSEQ multiplex PCR; TCRdb keeps only in-frame clonotypes and omits some of them. The table records about 440,000 clones, roughly 90% of them present only once. The rearrangement joins TRBV4-1 to TRBJ1-2; D remains ambiguous. The TCR originated in a woman between 25 and 40 years old with acute or convalescent COVID-19. Sequencing was done on a sample of peripheral blood. CDR3 residues: CASSQEQSYGYTF. The CDR3 coding sequence is TGCGCCAGCAGCCAAGAACAGTCCTATGGCTACACCTTC.